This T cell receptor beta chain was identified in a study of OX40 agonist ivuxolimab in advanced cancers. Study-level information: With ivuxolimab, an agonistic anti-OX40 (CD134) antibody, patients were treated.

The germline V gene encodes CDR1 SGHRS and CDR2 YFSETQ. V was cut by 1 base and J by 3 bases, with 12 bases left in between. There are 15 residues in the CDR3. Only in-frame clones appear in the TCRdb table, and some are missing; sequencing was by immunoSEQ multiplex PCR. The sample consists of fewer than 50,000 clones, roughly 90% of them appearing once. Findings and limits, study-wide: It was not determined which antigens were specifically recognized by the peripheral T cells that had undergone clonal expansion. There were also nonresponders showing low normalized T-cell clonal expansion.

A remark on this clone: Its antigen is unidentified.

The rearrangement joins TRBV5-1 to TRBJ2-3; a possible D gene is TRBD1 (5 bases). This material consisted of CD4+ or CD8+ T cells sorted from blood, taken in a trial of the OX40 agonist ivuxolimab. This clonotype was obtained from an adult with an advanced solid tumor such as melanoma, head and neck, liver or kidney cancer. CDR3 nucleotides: TGCGCCAGCAGCTTGTCAGGGATCGGGACAGATACGCAGTATTTT. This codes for CASSLSGIGTDTQYF.